The next 14 T cell receptor beta chains were all read from a single sample in a study of response to subunit inactivated influenza vaccine. MiXCR, applied by TCRdb to the RT-PCR reads, yields one record per CDR3 protein. The table lists a few hundred thousand distinct CDR3 sequences, around 20% of them singletons. Sequences were derived from PBMCs from blood, sampled less than 22 months after vaccination. The source is a man between 50 and 75 years old who received an inactivated influenza vaccine.

The J gene is TRBJ1-4, the V gene TRBV15; 11 bases are a match to TRBD1. The CDR3 runs to 17 residues. V shed 1 base, J shed 3 bases, and the junction held 4 bases outside the gene matches. Germline values: CDR1 LNHNV, CDR2 YYDKDF (reference sequence). DNA for the CDR3: TGTGCCACCAGCAGAGTCTCGGGACAGGGGGCTAATGAAAAACTGTTTTTT. Translated: CATSRVSGQGANEKLFF.

This rearrangement joins TRBV6-6 to TRBJ1-1; a weak D match, TRBD1 (6 bases). Trimming cost V 6 bases and J 1 base, with 9 bases left between them. This CDR3 has 13 amino acids. Germline V gene data show CDR1 as MNHNY and CDR2 as SVGAGI (reference sequence). Here the CDR3 reads CASSRTENTEAFF. The CDR3 nucleotides are TGTGCCAGCAGCAGGACAGAGAACACTGAAGCTTTCTTT.

In its sample, this clonotype was seen a few times. This chain links TRBV4-1 with TRBJ2-1; weak D call: TRBD2 (5 bases). V lost 0 bases, J lost 1 base, and 13 bases lay in between. The germline V gene has CDR1 MGHRA and CDR2 YSYEKL. The CDR3 is 17 residues long. CDR3: CASSQDPKRRSYNEQFF. The DNA of the CDR3 is TGCGCCAGCAGCCAAGACCCGAAGCGGAGATCCTACAATGAGCAGTTCTTC.

This clonotype was detected a few times. This chain links TRBV6-1 with TRBJ1-1; TRBD1 aligns across 8 bases. Germline V gives CDR1 MNHNS, CDR2 SASEGT. Trimming took 6 bases from V and 3 from J; bases not matched to a gene: 9. This CDR3 region has 15 residues. The CDR3 DNA follows: TGTGCCAGCAGAGAGCGACAGGGGTCATACACTGAAGCTTTCTTT. As protein: CASRERQGSYTEAFF.

The table lists this clonotype with a few counts. The chain carries TRBV5-6 and TRBJ2-7, with TRBD2 identical over 8 bases. CDR1 SGHDT and CDR2 YYEEEE come from the germline V gene. Germline trimming cut 1 base from V and 5 bases from J; bases unmatched to any gene: 11. There are 16 residues in the CDR3. The CDR3 DNA reads TGTGCCAGCAGCTTGCCGAGACTAGCGACAAGTAACGAGCAGTACTTC. Translation: CASSLPRLATSNEQYF.

The chain uses TRBV7-2 and TRBJ2-3; 10 bases line up with TRBD2. Germline CDR1 is SGHTA and CDR2 is FQGNSA. The CDR3 loop spans 17 amino acids. The J segment lost 0 bases and the V segment lost 2 bases, leaving 5 bases of the junction unmatched. In DNA form, the CDR3 reads TGTGCCAGCAGCTTAAGAGCGGGAGGGGCTAGCACAGATACGCAGTATTTT. It codes for CASSLRAGGASTDTQYF.

The rearrangement links TRBV28 to TRBJ1-6; the D is unclear. Germline values: CDR1 MDHEN, CDR2 SYDVKM. There are 15 residues in the CDR3. The ends were cut back, 1 base at V and 8 bases at J, with 12 bases in the middle. The CDR3 is CASSLYGPWDSPLHF. Here the CDR3 DNA reads TGTGCCAGCAGTTTATACGGGCCGTGGGATTCACCCCTCCACTTT. Together with reference TRBV28 and TRBJ1-6, the CDR3 gives the full variable domain: DVKVTQSSRYLVKRTGEKVFLECVQDMDHENMFWYRQDPGLGLRLIYFSYDVKMKEKGDIPEGYSVSREKKERFSLILESASTNQTSMYLCASSLYGPWDSPLHFGNGTRLTVT.

This sequence joins TRBV7-2 and TRBJ1-5; D not certain. CDR1 is SGHTA and CDR2 is FQGNSA in the germline V gene. The V gene lost 5 bases and the J gene lost 4 bases, with 9 bases spanning the gap. The CDR3 spans 13 residues. In DNA, the CDR3 is TGTGCCAGCAGCACAGACATTAATCAGCCCCAGCATTTT. Its protein is CASSTDINQPQHF.

V and J are TRBV6-2 or TRBV6-3 and TRBJ1-1, with D maybe TRBD1 (6 bases). Per the germline V gene, CDR1 is MNHEY and CDR2 is SVGEGT. The CDR3 contains 14 residues. V was pared by 9 bases and J by 5 bases, with 19 bases between. The DNA of the CDR3 is TGTGCCAGTGGGGAGGGACACCGTGGGACTGAAGCTTTCTTT. The encoded protein is CASGEGHRGTEAFF.

V and J are TRBV7-3 and TRBJ2-2; D ambiguous. V lost 4 bases to trimming and J lost 3 bases, with 12 bases between them. CDR1 and CDR2 from the germline V gene are SGHTA and FQGTGA. The CDR3 is 15 amino acids. The CDR3 DNA sequence: TGTGCCAGCAGCTACGGCGAGTCAGACACCGGGGAGCTGTTTTTT. It is translated as CASSYGESDTGELFF.

The rearrangement joins TRBV28 to TRBJ2-6; 10 nucleotides match TRBD1. The V gene end was trimmed by 7 bases and the J gene end by 0 bases; junction bases not matched to a gene: 9. The CDR3 loop spans 18 amino acids. Germline-derived CDR1 and CDR2 are MDHEN and SYDVKM. CDR3 protein: CASNTRDRGFSGANVLTF. CDR3 in DNA: TGTGCCAGCAACACCCGGGACAGGGGCTTCTCTGGGGCCAACGTCCTGACTTTC.

The chain links TRBV7-9 to TRBJ1-1, with TRBD1 identical over 8 bases. J was trimmed by 7 bases and V by 5 bases; bases with no gene match: 12. The CDR3 length is 15 residues. From germline, CDR1 is SEHNR and CDR2 FQNEAQ (reference sequence). The CDR3 coding sequence is TGTGCCAGCAGCCCTCAGGACAGGGTGACAGTTGAAGCTTTCTTT. This gives the protein CASSPQDRVTVEAFF.

The chain couples TRBV25-1 to TRBJ2-5, with TRBD2 matching 7 bases. V lost 7 bases, J lost 7 bases, and 3 bases stayed unmatched. The CDR3 totals 11 residues. Germline V gene sequence: CDR1 MGHDK, CDR2 SYGVNS. DNA for the CDR3: TGTGCCAGCATGGGCGGGGGGACCCAGTACTTC. Protein product: CASMGGGTQYF. The entire variable domain, with the rest obtained from reference TRBV25-1 and TRBJ2-5, is as follows: EADIYQTPRYLVIGTGKKITLECSQTMGHDKMYWYQQDPGMELHLIHYSYGVNSTEKGDLSSESTVSRIRTEHFPLTLESARPSHTSQYLCASMGGGTQYFGPGTRLLVL.

This clonotype turned up a few times. The chain combines TRBV6-2 or TRBV6-3 with TRBJ1-5; TRBD1 aligns across 9 bases. Per the germline V gene, CDR1 is MNHEY and CDR2 is SVGEGT. The CDR3 has 14 residues. The V segment lost 6 bases and the J segment 3 bases; nucleotides outside the gene matches: 3. CDR3 coding DNA: TGTGCCAGCAGCTGGGACAGGGTCAATCAGCCCCAGCATTTT. It codes for CASSWDRVNQPQHF.